This is a list of T cell receptor beta chains from one sample in a study of shared clonotypes between healthy human individuals. Assay used: immunoSEQ multiplex PCR; TCRdb lists only in-frame clones, some missing. The repertoire consists of about 2 million clones, with roughly 94% occurring once and the leading ten covering around 1.1%. Sequencing was carried out using naive CD8+ T cells sorted from blood. The origin of the receptors is a man between 18 and 29 years old in good health. Both conserved end residues are part of each CDR3. The order of the fields is CDR3 length, V gene, clone size, D gene, J gene, CDR3 protein, CDR3 DNA. A D gene is named only where the DNA matches it firmly. Clone size, where shown, is once, few, many, or a class for clones that have expanded.

cdr3_length: 16; v_call: TRBV7-2; clone_size: few; d_call: -; j_call: TRBJ2-7; cdr3_aa: CASSLEVSGQSYEQYF; cdr3_nt: TGTGCCAGCAGCTTAGAGGTTAGCGGCCAGTCCTACGAGCAGTACTTC
cdr3_length: 13; v_call: TRBV5-1; clone_size: -; d_call: -; j_call: TRBJ1-5; cdr3_aa: CATIPTINQPQHF; cdr3_nt: TGCGCCACCATCCCCACAATCAATCAGCCCCAGCATTTT
cdr3_length: 16; v_call: TRBV7-2; clone_size: -; d_call: TRBD2; j_call: TRBJ2-1; cdr3_aa: CASSFPTSGTDNEQFF; cdr3_nt: TGTGCCAGCAGCTTCCCTACTAGCGGAACAGACAATGAGCAGTTCTTC
cdr3_length: 15; v_call: TRBV9; clone_size: -; d_call: -; j_call: TRBJ2-5; cdr3_aa: CASSLGFAVGETQYF; cdr3_nt: TGTGCCAGCAGCTTGGGCTTTGCGGTCGGGGAGACCCAGTACTTC
cdr3_length: 15; v_call: TRBV6-6; clone_size: -; d_call: -; j_call: TRBJ1-2; cdr3_aa: CASSLKVMEDYGYTF; cdr3_nt: TGTGCCAGCAGCCTAAAGGTGATGGAGGACTATGGCTACACCTTC
cdr3_length: 13; v_call: TRBV10-1; clone_size: -; d_call: -; j_call: TRBJ2-1; cdr3_aa: CASGGRGYNEQFF; cdr3_nt: TGCGCCAGCGGCGGCAGGGGCTACAATGAGCAGTTCTTC
cdr3_length: 14; v_call: TRBV10-1; clone_size: -; d_call: -; j_call: TRBJ2-2; cdr3_aa: CASSLDKITGELFF; cdr3_nt: TGCGCCAGCAGTCTGGACAAAATAACCGGGGAGCTGTTTTTT
cdr3_length: 14; v_call: TRBV23-1; clone_size: -; d_call: -; j_call: TRBJ2-5; cdr3_aa: CASSQTGTQETQYF; cdr3_nt: TGCGCCAGCAGTCAAACTGGCACCCAAGAGACCCAGTACTTC
cdr3_length: 13; v_call: TRBV5-8; clone_size: -; d_call: TRBD1; j_call: TRBJ2-7; cdr3_aa: CASGPGQGDEQYF; cdr3_nt: TGTGCCAGCGGGCCGGGACAGGGAGACGAGCAGTACTTC
cdr3_length: 13; v_call: TRBV29-1; clone_size: -; d_call: -; j_call: TRBJ2-1; cdr3_aa: CSVVGVDYNEQFF; cdr3_nt: TGCAGCGTTGTAGGGGTGGATTACAATGAGCAGTTCTTC
cdr3_length: 16; v_call: TRBV14; clone_size: -; d_call: TRBD1; j_call: TRBJ2-7; cdr3_aa: CASSQDDRGWPHEQYF; cdr3_nt: TGTGCCAGCAGCCAAGATGACAGGGGATGGCCCCACGAGCAGTACTTC
cdr3_length: 12; v_call: TRBV18; clone_size: -; d_call: -; j_call: TRBJ2-1; cdr3_aa: CASSPQYVEQFF; cdr3_nt: TGTGCCAGCTCACCACAATACGTAGAGCAGTTCTTC
cdr3_length: 19; v_call: TRBV9; clone_size: -; d_call: -; j_call: TRBJ2-1; cdr3_aa: CASSPQPRHGEVSYNEQFF; cdr3_nt: TGTGCCAGCAGCCCGCAGCCTAGGCATGGGGAGGTGTCCTACAATGAGCAGTTCTTC
cdr3_length: 16; v_call: TRBV9; clone_size: -; d_call: -; j_call: TRBJ2-5; cdr3_aa: CASSAPTGALGETQYF; cdr3_nt: TGTGCCAGCAGCGCTCCGACAGGAGCACTCGGGGAGACCCAGTACTTC
cdr3_length: 13; v_call: TRBV6-6; clone_size: -; d_call: -; j_call: TRBJ2-3; cdr3_aa: CASRETIGDTQYF; cdr3_nt: TGTGCCAGCAGGGAAACTATAGGGGATACGCAGTATTTT
cdr3_length: 16; v_call: TRBV4-3; clone_size: once; d_call: TRBD2; j_call: TRBJ2-1; cdr3_aa: CASSQDQFSGSYEQFF; cdr3_nt: TGCGCCAGCAGCCAAGATCAGTTTAGCGGGAGCTATGAGCAGTTCTTC
cdr3_length: 16; v_call: TRBV7-9; clone_size: once; d_call: -; j_call: TRBJ2-4; cdr3_aa: CASSPGNQIAKNIQYF; cdr3_nt: TGTGCCAGCAGCCCAGGGAATCAGATAGCCAAAAACATTCAGTACTTC
cdr3_length: 12; v_call: TRBV25-1; clone_size: -; d_call: -; j_call: TRBJ2-5; cdr3_aa: CASGDGQETQYF; cdr3_nt: TGTGCCAGCGGAGACGGCCAAGAGACCCAGTACTTC
cdr3_length: 14; v_call: TRBV6-1; clone_size: -; d_call: -; j_call: TRBJ1-1; cdr3_aa: CASSEGTIGTEAFF; cdr3_nt: TGTGCCAGCAGTGAAGGGACGATTGGCACTGAAGCTTTCTTT
cdr3_length: 13; v_call: TRBV29-1; clone_size: -; d_call: -; j_call: TRBJ1-2; cdr3_aa: CSVESEGNYGYTF; cdr3_nt: TGCAGCGTTGAGTCCGAGGGGAACTATGGCTACACCTTC
cdr3_length: 16; v_call: TRBV27; clone_size: once; d_call: TRBD2; j_call: TRBJ2-1; cdr3_aa: CASSLRIAGIVDEQFF; cdr3_nt: TGTGCCAGCAGTTTAAGGATAGCGGGGATAGTAGATGAGCAGTTCTTC
cdr3_length: 15; v_call: TRBV7-9; clone_size: once; d_call: -; j_call: TRBJ1-2; cdr3_aa: CASSPSEWRNYGYTF; cdr3_nt: TGTGCCAGCAGCCCCTCTGAGTGGCGTAACTATGGCTACACCTTC
cdr3_length: 13; v_call: TRBV15; clone_size: once; d_call: -; j_call: TRBJ2-5; cdr3_aa: CATSTPGQETQYF; cdr3_nt: TGTGCCACCAGCACCCCAGGCCAAGAGACCCAGTACTTC
cdr3_length: 12; v_call: TRBV9; clone_size: once; d_call: TRBD1; j_call: TRBJ1-3; cdr3_aa: CASSAGTGEKYF; cdr3_nt: TGTGCCAGCAGCGCCGGGACAGGGGAAAAATATTTT
cdr3_length: 14; v_call: TRBV4-1; clone_size: -; d_call: -; j_call: TRBJ1-2; cdr3_aa: CASSPFGGEYGYTF; cdr3_nt: TGCGCCAGCAGCCCCTTTGGGGGGGAGTATGGCTACACCTTC
cdr3_length: 14; v_call: TRBV11-3; clone_size: -; d_call: -; j_call: TRBJ2-7; cdr3_aa: CASSLDARSYEQYF; cdr3_nt: TGTGCCAGCAGCTTAGATGCTAGATCCTACGAGCAGTACTTC
cdr3_length: 15; v_call: TRBV7-6; clone_size: -; d_call: -; j_call: TRBJ1-3; cdr3_aa: CASSTPAGFSNTIYF; cdr3_nt: TGTGCCAGCTCCACGCCGGCAGGGTTTAGTAACACCATATATTTT
cdr3_length: 13; v_call: TRBV10-2; clone_size: -; d_call: -; j_call: TRBJ2-7; cdr3_aa: CASSGDTSYEQYF; cdr3_nt: TGCGCCAGCAGTGGGGACACCTCCTACGAGCAGTACTTC
cdr3_length: 13; v_call: TRBV6-1; clone_size: -; d_call: -; j_call: TRBJ1-3; cdr3_aa: CATLAAGVDTIYF; cdr3_nt: TGTGCCACCCTTGCTGCTGGAGTCGACACCATATATTTT
cdr3_length: 15; v_call: TRBV21-1; clone_size: -; d_call: -; j_call: TRBJ2-1; cdr3_aa: CAIHHGVSTYNEQFF; cdr3_nt: TGTGCCATCCACCATGGGGTCTCCACCTACAATGAGCAGTTCTTC
cdr3_length: 17; v_call: TRBV7-6; clone_size: once; d_call: -; j_call: TRBJ1-5; cdr3_aa: CASSLEPRGAVNQPQHF; cdr3_nt: TGTGCCAGCAGCTTAGAACCCAGGGGAGCCGTCAATCAGCCCCAGCATTTT